The 16 T cell receptor beta chains listed next were all sequenced from one sample in a study of regulatory T cells in long-lasting Graves disease (dated by TCRdb to about 2021). Explained via the paper, the time point label denotes: newly diagnosed GD, antithyroid drugs for less than 3 months. For both TCR sequencing and RNA sequencing, RNA was extracted from PBMCs in TRIzol. The method was multiplex PCR. Instrument used: Illumina HiSeq 4000. iRepertoire HTBI primers and Arm-PCR amplification of CDR3 regions were used to construct TCR beta libraries. The public reads were run again by TCRdb, first through fastp at Q25 and then through MiXCR, and only productive beta chains were kept. Every entry covers one CDR3 protein and lists the most common genes and DNA from its rows. In this sample the table shows 500,000 to 700,000 distinct CDR3 sequences, 16% of which occur a single time. The ten largest clones represent around 18% of the sample.

The data were also submitted as part of a second study, on T cells in Graves' hyperthyroidism and ophthalmopathy.

Here the sequenced sample was peripheral blood mononuclear cells (PBMCs), taken at new diagnosis, from a patient treated with antithyroid drugs. The receptors come from a woman aged 30 to 39 with Graves disease. Donor details come from another sample of the same person, matched by shared clones.

In its sample, this clonotype was seen many times. The chain combines TRBV28 with TRBJ2-1; tentatively, D is TRBD1 (6 bases). The V end was cut by 3 bases, the J end by 0 bases, with 12 bases between. There are 16 residues in the CDR3. Germline lookup yields CDR1 MDHEN and CDR2 SYDVKM. The CDR3 here is CASSFAGESSYNEQFF. The CDR3 DNA sequence: TGTGCCAGCAGTTTCGCAGGGGAGAGCTCCTACAATGAGCAGTTCTTC.

This clonotype was counted ten times or more. J is TRBJ1-5 and V is TRBV7-9; no clear D gene. Per the germline V gene, CDR1 is SEHNR and CDR2 is FQNEAQ (reference sequence). V was pared by 1 base and J by 0 bases, with 7 bases between. CDR3 length equals 15 residues. DNA of the CDR3: TGTGCCAGCAGCTTAGGAGGTTATAGCAATCAGCCCCAGCATTTT. Protein sequence: CASSLGGYSNQPQHF.

This clonotype was recorded at least ten times. This chain links TRBV5-5 with TRBJ1-1; D possibly corresponds to TRBD1 (6 bases). V was trimmed by 2 bases and J by 1 base, leaving 12 bases between them. The CDR3 sequence is 15 residues long. Looked up from germline, CDR1 is SGHKS and CDR2 is YYEKEE (reference sequence). CDR3 sequence (DNA): TGTGCCAGCAGCTTCAGGGGCGCTGGGAACACTGAAGCTTTCTTT. This translates into CASSFRGAGNTEAFF.

This chain's CDR3 is CASSFAVVRGGPQETQYF. The CDR3, as DNA: TGTGCCAGCAGCTTTGCCGTAGTGCGAGGAGGCCCCCAAGAGACCCAGTACTTC. J is TRBJ2-5 and V is TRBV7-9; TRBD2 might be the D (5 bases). The CDR3 totals 18 residues. The ends were cut back, 3 bases at V and 1 base at J, with 21 bases in the middle. Germline CDR1 SEHNR, CDR2 FQNEAQ (reference sequence). The variable domain in full, completed from reference TRBV7-9 and TRBJ2-5, reads DTGVSQNPRHKITKRGQNVTFRCDPISEHNRLYWYRQTLGQGPEFLTYFQNEAQLEKSRLLSDRFSAERPKGSFSTLEIQRTEQGDSAMYLCASSFAVVRGGPQETQYFGPGTRLLVL.

This sequence joins TRBV5-1 and TRBJ2-1; 13 positions agree with TRBD2. This CDR3 is built from 15 residues. With 4 bases clipped from V and 8 bases from J, the junction kept 6 bases outside the gene matches. Germline V gene lookup returns CDR1 SGHRS and CDR2 YFSETQ. The CDR3 region is CASSLRTSGSHEQFF. CDR3 nucleotides: TGCGCCAGCAGCCTTCGGACTAGCGGGAGTCATGAGCAGTTCTTC.

This clonotype was recorded a few times. The V call is TRBV5-1, the J call TRBJ2-3; TRBD2 matches at 12 bases. The CDR3 sequence is 18 residues long. Germline trimming cut 4 bases from V and 0 bases from J; bases unmatched to any gene: 9. Per germline, CDR1 SGHRS and CDR2 YFSETQ. The DNA for the CDR3 is TGCGCCAGCAGCCTCGGACTAGCGGGACCCTCTAGCACAGATACGCAGTATTTT. Protein: CASSLGLAGPSSTDTQYF.

Ten or more counts support this clonotype. The CDR3 spells CSAKTGFAEAFF. The CDR3 region has the DNA TGCAGTGCCAAAACGGGGTTCGCTGAAGCTTTCTTT. The V gene is TRBV20-1, the J gene TRBJ1-1; unclear D gene. CDR3 length equals 12 residues. V dropped 6 bases and J dropped 6 bases, with 14 bases sitting between them. CDR1 and CDR2 (germline): DFQATT, SNEGSKA (reference sequence).

The rearrangement links TRBV30 to TRBJ1-4, with 12 bases fitting TRBD1. The CDR3 extends over 16 amino acids. The V segment lost 1 base and the J segment 8 bases; nucleotides outside the gene matches: 8. Germline values: CDR1 GTSNPN, CDR2 SVGIG (reference sequence). CDR3 sequence reads: CAWSAPRGTGGEKLFF. In DNA form, the CDR3 reads TGTGCCTGGAGTGCCCCCCGCGGGACAGGGGGCGAAAAACTGTTTTTT.

Many counts were recorded for this clonotype. The rearrangement uses TRBV28 and TRBJ2-7; TRBD1 matches 7 bases. With 6 bases clipped from V and 3 bases from J, the junction kept 11 bases outside the gene matches. Germline CDR1 reads MDHEN; CDR2 reads SYDVKM. The CDR3 sequence is 15 residues long. The DNA of the CDR3 is TGTGCCAGCAGCCGGACTTCGGGACAGTTCTACGAGCAGTACTTC. It encodes CASSRTSGQFYEQYF.

This clonotype was seen repeatedly, ten times or more. V and J are TRBV7-9 and TRBJ2-3; possible D gene TRBD2, 6 bases. This CDR3 region has 14 residues. Germline CDR1 and CDR2: SEHNR and FQNEAQ (reference sequence). V dropped 8 bases and J dropped 0 bases, with 12 bases sitting between them. In nucleotides, the CDR3 is TGTGCCAGCCGTGCGGGATTGAGCACAGATACGCAGTATTTT. Translation gives CASRAGLSTDTQYF.

The chain recombines TRBV10-3 with TRBJ1-6, with unresolved D. V lost 1 base, J lost 6 bases, and 7 bases lay in between. The CDR3 consists of 14 residues. Per germline, CDR1 ENHRY and CDR2 SYGVKD. The chain's CDR3 is CAISEFSGNSPLHF. The DNA for the CDR3 is TGTGCCATCAGTGAGTTCAGCGGTAATTCACCCCTCCACTTT.

The V gene is TRBV5-1, the J gene TRBJ1-2; no definite D call. Germline V CDR1 and CDR2: SGHRS, YFSETQ. Between the trimmed V and J ends, which lost 0 bases and 4 bases, there was a span of 16 bases. There are 16 residues in the CDR3. In nucleotides, the CDR3 is TGCGCCAGCAGCTTGGGTATGGGAGAGTGGAGCTATGGCTACACCTTC. Translation gives CASSLGMGEWSYGYTF. Looking up the rest from reference TRBV5-1 and TRBJ1-2 gives the full variable domain: KAGVTQTPRYLIKTRGQQVTLSCSPISGHRSVSWYQQTPGQGLQFLFEYFSETQRNKGNFPGRFSGRQFSNSRSEMNVSTLELGDSALYLCASSLGMGEWSYGYTFGSGTRLTVV.

This clonotype was seen ten or more times. This rearrangement joins TRBV2 to TRBJ2-4; the D gene is possibly TRBD1 (6 bases). V lost 6 bases and J lost 1, with 13 bases in between. This CDR3 is built from 15 residues. Germline V gene sequence: CDR1 SNHLY, CDR2 FYNNEI. CDR3 sequence: CASSPQGLAKNIQYF. In DNA, the CDR3 is TGTGCCAGCAGCCCACAGGGATTGGCCAAAAACATTCAGTACTTC.

This clonotype was detected many times. The J gene is TRBJ2-1, the V gene TRBV2; D is possibly TRBD2 (6 bases). The CDR3 loop spans 13 amino acids. The ends were cut back, 4 bases at V and 5 bases at J, with 9 bases in the middle. The germline V gene has CDR1 SNHLY and CDR2 FYNNEI. The CDR3 spells CASSGLEHNEQFF. In nucleotides, the CDR3 is TGTGCCAGCAGTGGACTAGAACACAATGAGCAGTTCTTC.

The chain employs TRBV28 and TRBJ1-1, with D tentatively TRBD1 (6 bases). The CDR3 extends over 15 amino acids. V was cut by 6 bases and J by 7 bases, with 21 bases left in between. Per germline, CDR1 MDHEN and CDR2 SYDVKM. Here the CDR3 reads CASRKLDPGQGEAFF. The DNA of the CDR3 is TGTGCCAGCAGGAAATTAGACCCGGGACAAGGTGAAGCTTTCTTT.

In its sample, this clonotype was seen a few times. This may be a read error, as it is one base from a much larger clone. The rearrangement joins TRBV12-3 or TRBV12-4 to TRBJ1-2, with 7 nucleotides matching TRBD1. The CDR3 extends over 12 amino acids. The CDR3 coding sequence is TGTGTCAGCGCAGGGGGGTCCTATGGCTACACCTTC. Residues: CVSAGGSYGYTF.